These 18 T cell receptor beta chains were sequenced from one sample in a study of identifying expanded T cells in peripheral blood. The data were produced by immunoSEQ multiplex PCR, yet TCRdb's version contains in-frame clones alone and is incomplete. The sample has more than 80,000 clones, more than 70% seen once. Sequencing was carried out using blood. These receptors came from a person aged 18 to 70 in good health.

V and J are TRBV11-2 and TRBJ2-7, with TRBD2 matching 12 bases. In germline, CDR1 is SGHAT, CDR2 FQNNGV. CDR3 size: 15 residues. The V gene end was trimmed by 5 bases and the J gene end by 4 bases; junction bases not matched to a gene: 6. The CDR3 sequence: CASSRTSGNYYEQYF. CDR3 nucleotides: TGTGCCAGCAGCAGGACTAGCGGGAATTATTACGAGCAGTACTTC. The full variable domain, its missing parts supplied by reference TRBV11-2 and TRBJ2-7, is EAGVAQSPRYKIIEKRQSVAFWCNPISGHATLYWYQQILGQGPKLLIQFQNNGVVDDSQLPKDRFSAERLKGVDSTLKIQPAKLEDSAVYLCASSRTSGNYYEQYFGPGTRLTVT.

The chain has TRBV19 and TRBJ1-4; D gene ambiguous. CDR1 and CDR2 (germline): LNHDA, SQIVND (reference sequence). This CDR3 contains 16 residues. V was trimmed by 9 bases and J by 0 bases, leaving 17 bases between them. CDR3 DNA: TGTGCCAGCCGTGAGGCCAGGCGAGCAACTAATGAAAAACTGTTTTTT. This codes for CASREARRATNEKLFF.

The rearrangement joins TRBV2 to TRBJ2-7; 7 bases match TRBD2. Germline CDR1 is SNHLY and CDR2 is FYNNEI. The CDR3 totals 16 residues. Germline trimming cut 3 bases from V and 3 bases from J; bases unmatched to any gene: 11. CDR3 nucleotides: TGTGCCAGCAGTGATATTGGCGCGGGAGATAGCTACGAGCAGTACTTC. Protein product: CASSDIGAGDSYEQYF.

This chain joins TRBV4-2 and TRBJ2-2; 7 bases line up with TRBD1. The CDR3 has 16 amino acids. Germline loops: CDR1 LGHNA, CDR2 YNFKEQ. V shed 0 bases, J shed 2 bases, and the junction held 3 bases outside the gene matches. CDR3 loop: CASSQERDSNTGELFF. In DNA form, the CDR3 reads TGTGCCAGCAGCCAAGAAAGGGACAGTAACACCGGGGAGCTGTTTTTT.

The V call is TRBV5-1, the J call TRBJ2-3; D may correspond to TRBD1 or TRBD2 (5 bases each). The CDR3 contains 15 residues. With 4 bases removed from V and 6 bases from J, the gap between germline ends came to 18 bases. CDR1 and CDR2 (germline): SGHRS, YFSETQ. The DNA of the CDR3 is TGCGCCAGCAGCAGCGGCCCGACAGCGGAGGATACGCAGTATTTT. Translating it yields CASSSGPTAEDTQYF. The variable domain in full, completed from reference TRBV5-1 and TRBJ2-3, reads KAGVTQTPRYLIKTRGQQVTLSCSPISGHRSVSWYQQTPGQGLQFLFEYFSETQRNKGNFPGRFSGRQFSNSRSEMNVSTLELGDSALYLCASSSGPTAEDTQYFGPGTRLTVL.

This clone has a single count. The genes are TRBV27 and TRBJ2-3; 9 bases align to TRBD2. The junction had 13 bases not matched to a gene; V was cut back by 6 bases and J by 6 bases. This CDR3 comprises 16 residues. Germline V CDR1 and CDR2: MNHEY, SMNVEV (reference sequence). CDR3 DNA: TGTGCCAGCAGATTCAGCGGGGGGCGAGGCAGGGATACGCAGTATTTT. As protein: CASRFSGGRGRDTQYF.

J is TRBJ2-1 and V is TRBV9; maybe TRBD1 (7 bases). V lost 3 bases and J 6 bases, leaving 22 bases between the germline ends. The CDR3 consists of 17 residues. Germline CDR1 reads SGDLS; CDR2 reads YYNGEE. The CDR3 protein is CASSGRDDRVGVNEQFF. The DNA of the CDR3 is TGTGCCAGCAGCGGGAGGGATGACAGGGTCGGGGTCAATGAGCAGTTCTTC.

This clone was seen a single time. This chain connects TRBV28 to TRBJ2-2, with D possibly being TRBD1 or TRBD2 (6 bases each). This CDR3 contains 16 residues. Trimming cost V 9 bases and J 4 bases, with 21 bases left between them. Germline assignment: CDR1 MDHEN and CDR2 SYDVKM. The CDR3 loop is CASRELRQAGTGELFF. In DNA form, the CDR3 reads TGTGCCAGTCGGGAGCTACGACAGGCCGGCACCGGGGAGCTGTTTTTT.

This clone was detected a few times. This chain joins TRBV6-1 and TRBJ1-1; D gene ambiguous. The CDR3 is made up of 12 amino acids. Germline loops: CDR1 MNHNS, CDR2 SASEGT. V shed 9 bases and J shed 5 bases, with 13 bases lying between them. CDR3: CASTLGRTEAFF. Written as DNA, the CDR3 is TGTGCCAGTACCCTGGGGAGGACTGAAGCTTTCTTT.

The chain links TRBV11-2 to TRBJ2-5, with D possibly being TRBD1 (6 bases). Per germline, CDR1 SGHAT and CDR2 FQNNGV. Trimming cost V 5 bases and J 2 bases, with 12 bases left between them. The CDR3 is 14 amino acids. The CDR3 coding sequence is TGTGCCAGCAGCCCCAACAGGGCGCAAGAGACCCAGTACTTC. Its protein is CASSPNRAQETQYF.

The chain employs TRBV7-3 and TRBJ2-1; D might be TRBD2 (5 bases). Germline V gene sequence: CDR1 SGHTA, CDR2 FQGTGA. The CDR3 is made up of 13 amino acids. Between the trimmed V and J ends, which lost 5 bases and 9 bases, there was a span of 14 bases. The DNA of the CDR3 is TGTGCCAGCAGCCCGGCGAGGGATCTTGAGCAGTTCTTC. Translated, it gives CASSPARDLEQFF. Using reference TRBV7-3 and TRBJ2-1 for the parts outside the CDR3, the full variable domain is GAGVSQTPSNKVTEKGKYVELRCDPISGHTALYWYRQSLGQGPEFLIYFQGTGAADDSGLPNDRFFAVRPEGSVSTLKIQRTERGDSAVYLCASSPARDLEQFFGPGTRLTVL.

J is TRBJ2-7 and V is TRBV5-6; D remains unclear. V was clipped by 4 bases and J by 4 bases, with 6 bases between them. Looked up from germline, CDR1 is SGHDT and CDR2 is YYEEEE. The CDR3 length is 11 residues. For the CDR3, the DNA is TGTGCCAGCAGCATCCCTTACGAGCAGTACTTC. Its protein is CASSIPYEQYF.

The table lists this clone with a few counts. The chain recombines TRBV5-4 with TRBJ2-1; 8 bases line up with TRBD2. The CDR3 runs 15 residues. The germline V gene encodes CDR1 SGHNT and CDR2 YYREEE (reference sequence). The trim removed 3 bases at V and 5 bases at J, leaving 7 bases unmatched. The CDR3 sequence is CASSSGLVSHNEQFF. CDR3 nucleotides: TGTGCCAGCAGCTCGGGACTAGTAAGCCACAATGAGCAGTTCTTC.

This clone rates as medium-sized. The DNA of the CDR3 is TGTGCCAGCAGCCACTCCCCCTCGCGGGCTCCTCATAATTCACCCCTCCACTTT. Protein product: CASSHSPSRAPHNSPLHF. V is TRBV7-8 and J is TRBJ1-6; D call uncertain. V was shortened by 5 bases and J by 5 bases, with 22 bases between the two germline ends. CDR1 is SGHVS, CDR2 FQNEAQ, per germline. The CDR3 runs to 18 residues.

This clone showed up just once. V and J are TRBV19 and TRBJ2-7, with 10 bases matching TRBD1. The germline V gene encodes CDR1 LNHDA and CDR2 SQIVND (reference sequence). This CDR3 region has 15 residues. Trimming took 4 bases from V and 9 from J; bases not matched to a gene: 12. CDR3 sequence reads: CASSRTGTGVDGQYF. The CDR3 region has the DNA TGTGCCAGTAGTAGGACCGGGACAGGGGTTGACGGGCAGTACTTC.

This clone has only one observation. The V and J genes are TRBV6-1 and TRBJ1-5; 7 nucleotides align to TRBD1. The CDR3 has 15 residues. CDR1 and CDR2 from the germline V gene are MNHNS and SASEGT. Losses at the gene ends were 3 bases for V and 1 base for J; bases not matched to a gene: 3. DNA for the CDR3: TGTGCCAGCAGTGACCCAGGGGGGAGCAATCAGCCCCAGCATTTT. This codes for CASSDPGGSNQPQHF.

A few counts support this clone. The chain has TRBV5-6 and TRBJ2-1, with 10 bases that match TRBD2. CDR1 and CDR2 from the germline V gene are SGHDT and YYEEEE. This CDR3 spans 15 amino acids. V gave up 2 bases and J gave up 11 bases; unmatched junction bases: 10. CDR3 nucleotides: TGTGCCAGCAGCTTCTCTCGGCTAGCGGGGGATCAGCAGTTCTTC. It codes for CASSFSRLAGDQQFF.

This clone occurred many times. This chain links TRBV6-1 with TRBJ2-7; 10 bases line up with TRBD1. The CDR3 loop spans 15 amino acids. V dropped 3 bases and J dropped 5; count of bases not matched to a gene: 7. Germline CDR1 is MNHNS and CDR2 is SASEGT. CDR3 amino acids: CASSEGTGAAHEQYF. The CDR3 coding sequence is TGTGCCAGCAGTGAGGGGACAGGGGCCGCCCACGAGCAGTACTTC.